A selection of T cell receptor beta chains follows, all from one sample in a study of tumor-infiltrating lymphocytes in primary liver carcinoma. TCRdb re-analysed the multiplex PCR reads in MiXCR, keeping a single row per CDR3 protein. The table shows about 100,000 distinct CDR3 sequences, with under 70% occurring only once. The sample was liver tumor tissue from sampling region 2. These receptors all come from a woman aged 55-75 years with primary liver carcinoma and hepatitis B virus infection. The CDR3 runs from the conserved cysteine through the conserved F or W. A D gene is named only where the DNA matches it firmly. A clone size is listed for some rows: how often the clone was seen (once, few, many), or a class if it is expanded.

J gene,clone size,D gene,V gene,CDR3 protein,CDR3 DNA
TRBJ2-7,few,NA,TRBV20-1,CSASSVYEQYF,TGCAGTGCTAGCTCGGTATACGAGCAGTACTTC
TRBJ2-3,many,TRBD1,TRBV12-3/TRBV12-4,CASSRDRARNTQYF,TGTGCCAGCAGCCGGGACAGGGCAAGGAATACGCAGTATTTT
TRBJ2-1,many,TRBD1,TRBV10-1,CASSEQTGGRNNEQFF,TGCGCCAGCAGTGAGCAGACAGGGGGCCGGAACAATGAGCAGTTCTTC
TRBJ2-1,NA,NA,TRBV11-2,CASRQVRMGTEQFF,TGTGCAAGCAGACAGGTTCGGATGGGAACTGAGCAGTTCTTT
TRBJ2-2,NA,TRBD2,TRBV29-1,CSVGGLAWTGGLFF,TGCAGCGTTGGAGGACTAGCCTGGACCGGGGGGCTGTTTTTT
TRBJ1-3,NA,NA,TRBV5-5,CACSPRQGTGNTIYF,TGTGCCTGCAGCCCCCGACAAGGAACAGGAAACACCATATATTTT
TRBJ1-1,NA,NA,TRBV11-1,CASSLGRLSNTEAFF,TGTGCCAGCAGCTTAGGGCGACTCTCGAACACTGAAGCTTTCTTT
TRBJ2-3,NA,TRBD2,TRBV12-3/TRBV12-4,CVTSYLSGLGNTDTQYF,TGTGTCACCAGTTATCTTTCGGGACTAGGAAACACAGATACGCAGTATTTT
TRBJ2-1,few,NA,TRBV28,CASSLHGYEQFF,TGTGCCAGCAGTTTGCATGGTTATGAGCAGTTCTTC
TRBJ2-4,NA,NA,TRBV6-1,CASSPRGGEADIRYF,TGTGCCAGCAGTCCGAGAGGAGGGGAGGCGGACATTCGGTACTTC
TRBJ2-1,NA,TRBD2,TRBV11-3,CASSLGRGGRDGYDEQFF,TGTGCCAGCAGCTTAGGTCGAGGTGGGAGGGACGGCTACGATGAGCAGTTCTTC
TRBJ2-1,many,NA,TRBV5-6,CASSDGGTRYNEQFF,TGTGCCAGCAGCGATGGCGGCACTCGATACAATGAGCAGTTCTTC
TRBJ2-7,NA,TRBD1,TRBV5-6,CASSLQGVFCEQYF,TGTGCCAGCAGCTTGCAGGGGGTCTTCTGCGAGCAGTACTTC
TRBJ2-7,many,TRBD2,TRBV6-5,CASSYNAGVYEQYF,TGTGCCAGCAGTTACAATGCGGGAGTCTACGAGCAGTACTTC
TRBJ2-7,many,NA,TRBV18,CASSGTGYEQYF,TGTGCCAGCTCCGGGACCGGCTACGAGCAGTACTTC
TRBJ1-6,many,NA,TRBV30,CAWSAWGDNSPLHF,TGTGCCTGGAGCGCGTGGGGGGATAATTCACCCCTCCACTTT
TRBJ2-1,NA,NA,TRBV10-1,CASSGLPGYNEQFF,TGCGCCAGCAGCGGACTACCAGGATACAATGAGCAGTTCTTC
TRBJ2-3,NA,TRBD2,TRBV5-1,CASGGSRLALSTDTQYF,TGCGCCAGCGGCGGCTCCCGACTAGCACTTAGCACAGATACGCAGTATTTT
TRBJ1-1,NA,NA,TRBV12-3/TRBV12-4,CASNSGKNTEAFF,TGTGCCAGCAATTCGGGGAAGAACACTGAAGCTTTCTTT
TRBJ2-7,NA,TRBD2,TRBV6-6,CARSYSSSGSYEQYF,TGTGCCAGAAGTTACTCAAGTAGCGGGAGCTACGAGCAGTACTTC
TRBJ1-2,NA,NA,TRBV12-3/TRBV12-4,CASSERGGRPTISVGYTF,TGTGCAAGCAGCGAAAGGGGGGGGCGCCCCACAATTAGCGTAGGCTACACCTTC
TRBJ1-6,many,NA,TRBV28,CASSLWQDNSPLHF,TGTGCCAGCAGTTTGTGGCAGGATAATTCACCCCTCCACTTT
TRBJ1-4,many,NA,TRBV12-3/TRBV12-4,CASSQHGEWSEKLFF,TGTGCCAGCAGCCAGCACGGGGAATGGAGTGAAAAACTGTTTTTT
TRBJ2-7,few,TRBD2,TRBV11-2,CASSLESSGSGEQYF,TGTGCCAGCAGCTTAGAGTCTAGCGGGAGCGGTGAGCAGTACTTC
TRBJ1-4,NA,NA,TRBV11-2,CASSSRDKVEKLLF,TGTGCCAGCAGCTCCCGGGACAAGGTTGAAAAACTGCTTTTT
TRBJ1-6,medium-sized,NA,TRBV11-2,CASSLDPGDNSPLHF,TGTGCCAGCAGCTTAGATCCGGGGGACAATTCACCCCTCCACTTT
TRBJ2-3,NA,TRBD1,TRBV28,CASSLWTGPSADTQYF,TGTGCCAGCAGTTTGTGGACAGGGCCTAGCGCAGATACGCAGTATTTT
TRBJ2-1,once,NA,TRBV11-2,CASDLPLGQYNEQFF,TGTGCCAGCGACCTCCCCCTGGGGCAGTACAATGAGCAGTTCTTC
TRBJ2-1,NA,NA,TRBV11-3,CANSSGDSYEQFF,TGTGCCAACAGCTCAGGAGACAGCTATGAGCAGTTCTTC
TRBJ2-1,NA,NA,TRBV11-2,CASSLASGSEQYFGQGYRGEQFF,NA
TRBJ2-3,few,TRBD2,TRBV28,CASSILAGVMIDTQYF,TGTGCCAGCAGTATCCTAGCGGGAGTAATGATAGATACGCAGTATTTT
TRBJ2-1,NA,NA,TRBV11-3,CASNLGVNTNEQFF,TGTGCCAGCAACTTAGGCGTGAACACTAATGAGCAGTTCTTC
TRBJ2-7,NA,NA,TRBV28,CASSFQLLDTSSYEQYF,TGTGCCAGCAGTTTTCAACTCCTGGACACTTCCTCTTACGAGCAGTACTTC
TRBJ1-1,NA,NA,TRBV6-1,CASSEGGDYYTEAFF,TGTGCCAGCAGTGAAGGAGGGGACTATTACACTGAAGCTTTCTTT
TRBJ2-3,few,NA,TRBV6-5,CASSYTPGSADTQYF,TGTGCCAGCAGTTACACCCCGGGGAGCGCAGATACGCAGTATTTT
TRBJ2-7,few,NA,TRBV6-5,CASSYSSPSRFEQYF,TGTGCCAGCAGCTACTCGAGTCCTAGCAGGTTCGAGCAGTACTTC
TRBJ1-1,once,NA,TRBV11-3,CASIPQFGNTEAFF,TGTGCTAGCATCCCCCAGTTTGGGAACACTGAAGCTTTCTTT
TRBJ2-3,NA,NA,TRBV11-2,CASSLGGLTYMSDTQYF,TGTGCCAGTAGCTTAGGGGGTCTAACGTACATGTCAGATACGCAGTATTTT
TRBJ1-4,many,NA,TRBV6-1,CASSEDRLGNEKLFF,TGTGCCAGCAGTGAAGATAGGCTTGGTAATGAAAAACTGTTTTTT
TRBJ2-5,NA,NA,TRBV11-2,CASSWRPGEGTLYF,TGTGCCAGCAGTTGGAGACCGGGGGAAGGGACCCTGTACTTC
TRBJ2-7,NA,TRBD2,TRBV28,CASSLSGLANYEHYF,TGTGCCAGCAGTTTATCCGGACTAGCGAATTACGAGCACTACTTC
TRBJ1-2,NA,NA,TRBV12-3/TRBV12-4,CASSPITGGGDYSYTF,TGTGCCAGCAGTCCCATCACAGGAGGCGGGGACTATAGCTACACCTTC
TRBJ2-3,NA,NA,TRBV11-2,CANSPTPRGKGIDTQYF,TGTGCCAACAGCCCGACCCCCAGGGGCAAAGGAATAGATACGCAGTATTTT
TRBJ1-5,NA,NA,TRBV18,CASSRDGPRWPQHF,TGTGCCAGCTCACGGGACGGTCCCCGGTGGCCCCAGCATTTT
TRBJ2-2,NA,NA,TRBV6-2/TRBV6-3,CAGGGVLNTVELFF,TGTGCCGGTGGCGGTGTACTGAACACCGTGGAGCTGTTTTTT
TRBJ1-5,many,NA,TRBV6-1,CASAKVENQPQHF,TGTGCCAGCGCGAAGGTGGAGAATCAGCCCCAGCATTTT
TRBJ1-6,NA,NA,TRBV6-5,CASSYRGGSHNSPLHF,TGTGCAAGCAGTTATAGGGGTGGGTCCCATAATTCACCCCTCCACTTT
TRBJ2-5,medium-sized,NA,TRBV11-2,CASSLGGAETQYF,TGTGCCAGCAGCTTGGGGGGGGCGGAGACCCAGTACTTC
TRBJ2-3,many,NA,TRBV5-1,CASSPAGRTDTQYF,TGCGCCAGCAGCCCGGCGGGGCGCACAGATACGCAGTATTTT
TRBJ2-7,NA,NA,TRBV24-1,CATSDPGQFFSSYEQYF,TGTGCCACCAGTGATCCCGGACAGTTTTTCAGCTCCTACGAGCAGTACTTC
TRBJ2-1,many,NA,TRBV7-9,CASSKKGLNYNEQFF,TGTGCCAGCAGCAAAAAGGGGCTCAACTACAATGAGCAGTTCTTC
TRBJ2-3,NA,TRBD2,TRBV29-1,CSGRGCGRGTDTQYF,TGCAGCGGCCGGGGTTGCGGGAGGGGTACAGATACGCAGTATTTT
TRBJ2-3,NA,NA,TRBV11-3,CGSIRRTGTDTQYF,TGTGGCAGCATCCGTCGGACAGGCACAGATACGCAGTATTTT